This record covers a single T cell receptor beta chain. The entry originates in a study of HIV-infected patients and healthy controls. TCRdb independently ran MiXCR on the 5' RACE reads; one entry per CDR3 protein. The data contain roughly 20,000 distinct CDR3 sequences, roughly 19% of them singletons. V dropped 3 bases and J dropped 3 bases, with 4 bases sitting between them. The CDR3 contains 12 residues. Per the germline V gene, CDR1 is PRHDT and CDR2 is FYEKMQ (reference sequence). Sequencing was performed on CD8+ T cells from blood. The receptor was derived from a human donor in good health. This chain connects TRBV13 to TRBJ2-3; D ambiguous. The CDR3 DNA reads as TGTGCCAGCAGCTTTGGGACAGATACGCAGTATTTT. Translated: CASSFGTDTQYF.